These 25 T cell receptor beta chains originate from one sample sequenced in a study of blood T cells in healthy people across ages. Alongside a J-beta primer mix, a sample-barcoded 5' primer served in a second PCR lasting 7 to 11 cycles. MiXCR was run by TCRdb on the 5' RACE reads, yielding one entry per CDR3 protein. This sample has hundreds of thousands of distinct CDR3 sequences; 35% to 40% occur once, and the top ten carry 10% to 15%. Input material: blood. Receptors were obtained from a man between 18 and 35 years old in good health.

This clonotype has a handful of counts. The chain recombines TRBV13 with TRBJ2-3; D remains unclear. The CDR3 length is 15 residues. Trimming stripped 5 bases from V and 0 bases from J, with 12 bases between. Germline loops: CDR1 PRHDT, CDR2 FYEKMQ (reference sequence). As DNA, the CDR3 is TGTGCCAGCAGCCCCCTGGGCCTTAGCACAGATACGCAGTATTTT. Translating gives CASSPLGLSTDTQYF.

This sequence joins TRBV9 and TRBJ2-7; D unclear. The V and J ends lost 3 bases and 3 bases respectively, with 16 bases between them. The germline V gene encodes CDR1 SGDLS and CDR2 YYNGEE. The CDR3 runs 15 residues. In DNA, the CDR3 is TGTGCCAGCAGCGACTCCTTCATGGGCCTCTACGAGCAGTACTTC. Its protein product is CASSDSFMGLYEQYF.

As to this clonotype: A much larger clone is a single base away; this may be a read error. The CDR3 region is CAGSVGNSYEQYF. The CDR3 DNA follows: TGTGCCGGCAGTGTAGGGAACTCCTACGAGCAGTACTTC. The J gene is TRBJ2-7, the V gene TRBV12-3 or TRBV12-4; D ambiguous. The CDR3 is made up of 13 amino acids.

This chain connects TRBV12-3 or TRBV12-4 to TRBJ2-1; the match to TRBD1 covers 8 bases. Losses at the gene ends were 4 bases for V and 13 bases for J; bases not matched to a gene: 12. CDR3 size: 14 residues. The CDR3 is CASSYRGNRETQFF. DNA of the CDR3: TGTGCCAGCAGTTACAGGGGGAACAGGGAGACCCAGTTCTTC.

This rearrangement joins TRBV4-1 to TRBJ2-1; D possibly corresponds to TRBD2 (6 bases). Germline V gene lookup returns CDR1 MGHRA and CDR2 YSYEKL. This CDR3 spans 16 amino acids. The germline V and J ends were trimmed by 0 bases and 10 bases, with 19 bases remaining between them. The CDR3 nucleotides are TGCGCCAGCAGCCAAGAGGGATGGCCGTCGGACTACGAGCAGTTCTTC. Its translation: CASSQEGWPSDYEQFF.

This clonotype was seen once. It may be a read error: a sequence one base away is much more abundant. CDR3 residues: CASSFGGRAAKNIQYF. Here the CDR3 DNA reads TGTGCCAGCAGTTTCGGGGGGCGGGCAGCCAAAAACATTCAGTACTTC. The V gene is TRBV12-3 or TRBV12-4, the J gene TRBJ2-4, with D tentatively TRBD2 (7 bases). V was pared by 3 bases and J by 0 bases, with 12 bases between. The CDR3 is 16 residues long.

The V call is TRBV9, the J call TRBJ2-1; D is uncertain. Germline V gene sequence: CDR1 SGDLS, CDR2 YYNGEE. Trimming took off 3 bases at V and 0 bases at J, with 10 bases between the two ends. The CDR3 has 15 amino acids. CDR3 nucleotides: TGTGCCAGCAGCGCCGACACGGGCTCCTACAATGAGCAGTTCTTC. This gives the protein CASSADTGSYNEQFF.

Points on this clonotype: Given a much more abundant clone one base away, this may be a read error. V gene TRBV4-3 combines with J gene TRBJ2-1; D gene uncertain. TRBJ2-7 explains the end of the DNA better; the J call may be wrong. Per the germline V gene, CDR1 is LGHNA and CDR2 is YSLEER. The CDR3 has 15 residues. The CDR3 is CASSQEFQAFNEQYF. The DNA for the CDR3 is TGCGCCAGCAGCCAAGAGTTCCAAGCCTTCAATGAGCAGTACTTC.

The chain carries TRBV6-1 and TRBJ1-1; D not certain. The CDR3 consists of 14 residues. Trimming pared 8 bases from V and 4 bases from J, leaving 17 bases between. Germline loops: CDR1 MNHNS, CDR2 SASEGT. CDR3 nucleotide sequence: TGTGCCAGCGCAGGTCAGCGGGGAAGCACTGAAGCTTTCTTT. Residues: CASAGQRGSTEAFF.

V usage is TRBV3-1 and J usage is TRBJ2-1, with a weak D call TRBD1 (7 bases). The V gene's germline CDR1 is LGHDT and CDR2 YNNKEL (reference sequence). This CDR3 is built from 16 residues. Trimming took 5 bases from V and 3 from J, leaving 17 bases between them. DNA of the CDR3: TGTGCCAGCAGCGATCTTCAGGGGGGCCACTACAATGAGCAGTTCTTC. This gives the protein CASSDLQGGHYNEQFF.

This clonotype was recorded only once. The chain couples TRBV12-3 or TRBV12-4 to TRBJ2-2; perhaps TRBD1 as D (6 bases). Trimming pared 4 bases from V and 7 bases from J, leaving 10 bases between. The CDR3 is made up of 13 amino acids. The CDR3 loop reads CASSSRGVGELFF. CDR3 coding DNA: TGTGCCAGCAGTTCCAGGGGTGTCGGGGAGCTGTTTTTT.

V is TRBV7-9 and J is TRBJ2-7, with 12 bases lining up with TRBD1. CDR1 is SEHNR, CDR2 FQNEAQ, per germline (reference sequence). CDR3 length: 16 amino acids. V shed 5 bases and J 4 bases; nucleotides not matched to a gene: 9. The CDR3 region has the DNA TGTGCCAGCAGCGGAGCCGGGACAGGGGGCCAGTACGAGCAGTACTTC. It specifies CASSGAGTGGQYEQYF.

The chain employs TRBV6-1 and TRBJ1-2; D remains ambiguous. Looked up from germline, CDR1 is MNHNS and CDR2 is SASEGT. V was pared by 4 bases and J by 6 bases, with 6 bases between. The CDR3 loop spans 11 amino acids. The CDR3 sequence is CASSGNDGYTF. The CDR3 nucleotides read TGTGCCAGCAGTGGCAACGATGGCTACACCTTC.

This clonotype was picked up many times. The chain uses TRBV29-1 and TRBJ1-2; D call uncertain. V lost 3 bases, J lost 6 bases, and 8 bases lay in between. CDR3 size: 11 residues. Germline V CDR1 and CDR2: SQVTM, ANQGSEA. The CDR3 here is CSVELRDGYTF. In nucleotides, the CDR3 is TGCAGCGTTGAGTTAAGGGATGGCTACACCTTC.

This clonotype was observed once. One junction end disagrees with the germline gene, perhaps due to a read error. The gene calls are TRBV12-3 or TRBV12-4 and TRBJ1-1; the D is unclear. CDR3 length equals 14 residues. In DNA form, the CDR3 reads TGTGCCAGCAGTTCGCAGTCGGCGAACACTGAAGCTTTATTT. It is translated as CASSSQSANTEALF.

In this sample, this clonotype turned up a few times. The gene calls are TRBV7-3 and TRBJ2-3; D possibly uses TRBD1 or TRBD2 (5 bases each). Between the trimmed V and J ends, which lost 5 bases and 2 bases, there was a span of 11 bases. Germline loops: CDR1 SGHTA, CDR2 FQGTGA. The CDR3 has 14 amino acids. Here the CDR3 reads CASSPLGVTDTQYF. Written as DNA, the CDR3 is TGTGCCAGCAGCCCACTGGGGGTCACAGATACGCAGTATTTT. Full variable domain (missing parts from reference TRBV7-3 and TRBJ2-3): GAGVSQTPSNKVTEKGKYVELRCDPISGHTALYWYRQSLGQGPEFLIYFQGTGAADDSGLPNDRFFAVRPEGSVSTLKIQRTERGDSAVYLCASSPLGVTDTQYFGPGTRLTVL.

The J gene is TRBJ1-1, the V gene TRBV27, with TRBD1 as a possible D gene (5 bases). The germline V gene has CDR1 MNHEY and CDR2 SMNVEV (reference sequence). Between the trimmed V and J ends, which lost 5 bases and 1 base, there was a span of 11 bases. The CDR3 sequence is 14 residues long. The CDR3 bases are TGTGCCAGCAGTGGGAGGGACGCGAACACTGAAGCTTTCTTT. Translating it yields CASSGRDANTEAFF.

The V call is TRBV20-1, the J call TRBJ1-1; tentative D call: TRBD1 (6 bases). V was trimmed by 5 bases and J by 2 bases, leaving 15 bases between them. The CDR3 contains 14 residues. Germline V CDR1 and CDR2: DFQATT, SNEGSKA (reference sequence). CDR3 bases: TGCAGTGCTCGAAACAGGGTTCTTAACACTGAAGCTTTCTTT. Translated, it gives CSARNRVLNTEAFF.

This clonotype appeared once. The CDR3 coding sequence is TGCGCCAGCAGCTTGGAATGGTCCTCTGGGGCCAACGTCCTGACTTTC. Translation gives CASSLEWSSGANVLTF. V is TRBV5-1 and J is TRBJ2-6; no firm D call. This CDR3 has 16 residues. Germline V gives CDR1 SGHRS, CDR2 YFSETQ. The V end was cut by 0 bases, the J end by 0 bases, with 7 bases between. The whole variable domain, filled in from reference TRBV5-1 and TRBJ2-6, reads KAGVTQTPRYLIKTRGQQVTLSCSPISGHRSVSWYQQTPGQGLQFLFEYFSETQRNKGNFPGRFSGRQFSNSRSEMNVSTLELGDSALYLCASSLEWSSGANVLTFGAGSRLTVL.

This clonotype was counted between two and nine times. The chain uses TRBV10-3 and TRBJ2-7; 9 bases fit TRBD1. J gave up 2 bases and V 6 bases, and 8 bases lay outside the gene matches. CDR1 is ENHRY and CDR2 is SYGVKD in the germline V gene. The CDR3 contains 15 residues. CDR3 in DNA: TGTGCCATCAGGGTTGGGACAGGGAATACCTACGAGCAGTACTTC. It yields the protein CAIRVGTGNTYEQYF.

In this sample, this clonotype turned up a few times. This chain connects TRBV12-3 or TRBV12-4 to TRBJ2-2; D ambiguous. V lost 6 bases, J lost 1 base, and 15 bases lay in between. The CDR3 runs to 16 residues. In nucleotides, the CDR3 is TGTGCCAGCAGGACCCTAGGGCACGGGAACACCGGGGAGCTGTTTTTT. This gives the protein CASRTLGHGNTGELFF.

This clonotype was seen only a few times. V is TRBV20-1 and J is TRBJ2-3; 12 nucleotides match TRBD2. The CDR3 runs 15 residues. Losses at the gene ends were 3 bases for V and 5 bases for J; bases not matched to a gene: 6. Germline V gene sequence: CDR1 DFQATT, CDR2 SNEGSKA (reference sequence). The CDR3 DNA is TGCAGTGCTAGTAAGCTAGCGGGGGGGAGAGATACGCAGTATTTT. Translating gives CSASKLAGGRDTQYF.

This clonotype was observed a few times. The chain carries TRBV4-3 and TRBJ2-7, with D tentatively TRBD1 (6 bases). Trimming stripped 4 bases from V and 7 bases from J, with 11 bases between. There are 12 residues in the CDR3. From germline, CDR1 is LGHNA and CDR2 YSLEER. The DNA for the CDR3 is TGCGCCAGCAGCCGCCGGGACAATGAGCAGTACTTC. It translates to CASSRRDNEQYF.

The chain employs TRBV6-5 and TRBJ2-2; 8 bases are a match to TRBD2. Germline values: CDR1 MNHEY, CDR2 SVGAGI. This CDR3 has 16 amino acids. V shed 0 bases, J shed 3 bases, and the junction held 3 bases outside the gene matches. The CDR3 loop is CASSYSVGGDTGELFF. CDR3 nucleotides: TGTGCCAGCAGTTACTCGGTCGGGGGGGACACCGGGGAGCTGTTTTTT.

This chain joins TRBV12-3 or TRBV12-4 and TRBJ2-3; TRBD2 aligns across 11 bases. V was pared by 4 bases and J by 4 bases, with 10 bases of the junction left unmatched. This CDR3 region has 17 residues. The CDR3 nucleotides are TGTGCCAGCAGTTCCCTAGCGGGGGGACTCGACGCAGATACGCAGTATTTT. Encoded protein: CASSSLAGGLDADTQYF.